This T cell receptor beta chain was retrieved from a study of Ad26.COV2.S vaccination and SARS-CoV-2 variants. As to treatment: roughly 20 received Ad26.COV2.S at low or high dose, single or two shots; about 5 received placebo; per-sample allocation not given. At day 63 after the first vaccine or placebo injection, samples were drawn. The CDR3 extends over 15 amino acids. V lost 3 bases, J lost 4 bases, and 5 bases stayed unmatched. Looked up from germline, CDR1 is LNHDA and CDR2 is SQIVND (reference sequence). This clone was seen a few times. Libraries were prepared by immunoSEQ multiplex PCR; TCRdb keeps only in-frame clonotypes and omits some of them. The repertoire holds roughly 500,000 clones, with around 88% as singletons.

This chain links TRBV19 with TRBJ1-5; 8 positions agree with TRBD1. Sequenced here: peripheral blood, sampled in a trial of Ad26.COV2.S vaccine versus placebo. This clonotype was obtained from a person between 18 and 65 years old who received the Ad26.COV2.S COVID-19 vaccine or a placebo. For the CDR3, the DNA is TGTGCCAGTAGTATCCGGGACAGGCCGAATCAGCCCCAGCATTTT. Protein sequence: CASSIRDRPNQPQHF.